These T cell receptor beta chains were read from a single sample in a study of blood T cell repertoires in COVID-19. Libraries were prepared by immunoSEQ multiplex PCR; TCRdb keeps only in-frame clonotypes and omits some of them. The data show about 130,000 clones, around 83% seen once. The sample comprised PBMCs or T cells enriched from blood (not recorded which). The receptors derive from a man aged 45-65 years who had recovered from COVID-19. Both conserved end residues are part of each CDR3. The D gene is left open where the match is weak. Clone size is given for some rows only: seen once, a few or many times, or a class if the clone is expanded.

size,J,D,V,DNA,CDR3
NA,TRBJ1-6,TRBD1,TRBV5-1,TGCGCCAGCCGGACAGGGGGCGATTCACCCCTCCACTTT,CASRTGGDSPLHF
NA,TRBJ1-2,NA,TRBV18,TGTGCCAGCTCAACAAAACAACAGGGAGCCCTACGGGATGGCTACACCTTC,CASSTKQQGALRDGYTF
NA,TRBJ2-5,TRBD2,TRBV18,TGTGCCAGCTCACCGGGACTAGCGACCCTTCTTAGCCAGTACTTC,CASSPGLATLLSQYF
NA,TRBJ1-2,TRBD1,TRBV7-2,TGTGCCAGCAGCAAACAAACCGGGACAGAGAGTGGCTACACCTTC,CASSKQTGTESGYTF
NA,TRBJ2-5,NA,TRBV5-4,TGTGCCAGCAGCTTGGGGGGCAGATCAGAGACCCAGTACTTC,CASSLGGRSETQYF
NA,TRBJ1-1,TRBD1,TRBV19,TGTGCCAGTAGTACCCGACAGGGAGAGAACACTGAAGCTTTCTTT,CASSTRQGENTEAFF
few,TRBJ1-1,TRBD1,TRBV7-9,TGTGCCAGCAGCATGGGACAGGGTGACACTGAAGCTTTCTTT,CASSMGQGDTEAFF
NA,TRBJ2-1,NA,TRBV6-2/TRBV6-3,TGTGCCAGCAGTTACGGTCGGGGGGCCGGCTACAATGAGCAGTTCTTC,CASSYGRGAGYNEQFF
NA,TRBJ2-3,NA,TRBV7-2,TGTGCCAGCAGCTTATGGACTGAGCAAGATACGCAGTATTTT,CASSLWTEQDTQYF
NA,TRBJ1-2,NA,TRBV6-5,TGTGCCAGCAGGCCGGGAGGCAACTATGGCTACACCTTC,CASRPGGNYGYTF
few,TRBJ2-1,TRBD1,TRBV19,TGTGCCAGTAGTACCCGGGACAGGGTGGTTAATGAGCAGTTCTTC,CASSTRDRVVNEQFF
NA,TRBJ2-3,TRBD2,TRBV4-3,TGCGCCAGCAGCCAAGAGGGCTCGCGGGGGGGCGATACGCAGTATTTT,CASSQEGSRGGDTQYF
NA,TRBJ1-3,NA,TRBV29-1,TGCAGCGCCGCTCTTAGCTCTGGAAACACCATATATTTT,CSAALSSGNTIYF
NA,TRBJ2-1,NA,TRBV21-1,TGTGCCAGCAGCGTCCCGGGACTAGCGGGGGGGCCAATTCCCTACAATGAGCAGTTCTTC,CASSVPGLAGGPIPYNEQFF
few,TRBJ2-5,NA,TRBV10-3,TGTGCCATCAGTGAAGTCCGGAGTGAGACCCAGTACTTC,CAISEVRSETQYF
once,TRBJ2-2,NA,TRBV9,TGTGCCAGCAGCACCCCTAACGGGGAGCTGTTTTTT,CASSTPNGELFF
NA,TRBJ2-4,NA,TRBV28,TGTGCCAGCAGTCCACAGGGTTTTGGAAACATTCAGTACTTC,CASSPQGFGNIQYF
few,TRBJ1-5,TRBD1,TRBV4-3,TGCGCCAGCAGCCAAGGGACAGGGGGCAATCAGCCCCAGCATTTT,CASSQGTGGNQPQHF
NA,TRBJ1-3,NA,TRBV6-5,TGTGCCAGCAGTTTGGGGGGACCCGCTCCTGGAAACACCATATATTTT,CASSLGGPAPGNTIYF
NA,TRBJ1-1,NA,TRBV5-8,TGTGCCAGCCTCCTGGGCAGATTGAACACTGAAGCTTTCTTT,CASLLGRLNTEAFF
NA,TRBJ2-7,NA,TRBV5-1,TGCGCCAGCAGCCCTGGGCTCTACGAGCAGTACTTC,CASSPGLYEQYF
NA,TRBJ1-1,TRBD1,TRBV19,TGTGCCAGTAGTATTGACAGGGGTGACACTGAAGCTTTCTTT,CASSIDRGDTEAFF
NA,TRBJ2-7,TRBD2,TRBV28,TGTGCCAGCAGTTTTGCGGGGGACTGGGTGGGGCAGTACTTC,CASSFAGDWVGQYF
NA,TRBJ2-2,NA,TRBV12-5,TGTGCTAGTGGTTTGAGCTTAAACGCGAACACCGGGGAGCTGTTTTTT,CASGLSLNANTGELFF
few,TRBJ2-5,NA,TRBV19,TGTGCCAGTAGCACGGGATGGCGGGGAGAGACCCAGTACTTC,CASSTGWRGETQYF
few,TRBJ2-2,TRBD1,TRBV18,TGTGCCAGCTCACCACCAGCTTCAGGGGGCAACACCGGGGAGCTGTTTTTT,CASSPPASGGNTGELFF
NA,TRBJ2-1,NA,TRBV30,TGTGCCTGGAGTCGTCCTACCTCCTACAATGAGCAGTTCTTC,CAWSRPTSYNEQFF
NA,TRBJ1-6,TRBD1,TRBV5-4,TGTGCCAGCAGCTACCGGGACAGGGGGCTGGTTTCACCCCTCCACTTT,CASSYRDRGLVSPLHF
NA,TRBJ2-7,TRBD1,TRBV5-1,TGCGCCAGCAGCTTGGAAGTGACAGGGGGTTACGAGCAGTACTTC,CASSLEVTGGYEQYF
NA,TRBJ1-4,TRBD1,TRBV9,TGTGCCAGCAGCGCAGGGGGAGCGCCGAATGAAAAACTGTTTTTT,CASSAGGAPNEKLFF
NA,TRBJ2-5,NA,TRBV7-2,TGTGCCAGCAGCCCACTAGCAGATCAAGAGACCCAGTACTTC,CASSPLADQETQYF
once,TRBJ1-1,TRBD1,TRBV27,TGTGCCAGCAGTTTACAGGGGGGTACTGAAGCTTTCTTT,CASSLQGGTEAFF